This entry concerns a single T cell receptor beta chain. Its antigen remains unidentified. The study ran its PCR with 60 Vbeta and 13 Jbeta primers. Produced via immunoSEQ multiplex PCR; TCRdb's table is partial and in-frame only. The profile covers 120,000 or so clones, with roughly 72% appearing a single time and 4% taken by the ten largest. The CDR3 runs to 13 residues. V was shortened by 7 bases and J by 3 bases, with 12 bases between the two germline ends. Per the germline V gene, CDR1 is MNHNS and CDR2 is SASEGT. This specimen comes from a study of cytomegalovirus exposure and HLA in healthy donors. Study-level background: Within the Caucasian-associated ancestry cluster were 65% to 85% of the roughly 430 genotyped donors. Study findings and constraints: It was about 180 TCR beta chains that were listed as cytomegalovirus-associated. One later analysis reportedly identified an Asian-associated ancestry cluster that showed fewer N-insertions than the 666-donor mean. Follow-up analysis later connected one missense variant in DCLRE1C with trimming of TCR beta V- and J-genes.

The rearrangement uses TRBV6-1 and TRBJ1-1; D perhaps matches TRBD1 (6 bases). The sequencing input was PBMCs. The source is a man between 40 and 49 years old in good health and CMV-seropositive. The CDR3 DNA sequence: TGTGCCAGCACCGGCAGGGGCGACACTGAAGCTTTCTTT. Amino acid sequence: CASTGRGDTEAFF.